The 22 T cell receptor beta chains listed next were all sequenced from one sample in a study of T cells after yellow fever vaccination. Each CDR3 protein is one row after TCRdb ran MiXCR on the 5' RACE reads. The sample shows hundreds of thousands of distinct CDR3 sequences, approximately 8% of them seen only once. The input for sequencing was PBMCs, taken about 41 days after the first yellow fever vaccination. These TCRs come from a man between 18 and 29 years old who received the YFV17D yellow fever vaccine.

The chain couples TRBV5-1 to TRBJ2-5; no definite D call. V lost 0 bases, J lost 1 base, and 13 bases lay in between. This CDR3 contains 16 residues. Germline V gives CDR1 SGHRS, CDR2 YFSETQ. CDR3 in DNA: TGCGCCAGCAGCTTGGAGGGTGGCAGTCTCCAAGAGACCCAGTACTTC. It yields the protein CASSLEGGSLQETQYF.

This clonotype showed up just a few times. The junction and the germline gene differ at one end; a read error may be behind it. CDR3 residues: CASSPSSPVGYNEQFF. The CDR3 DNA reads TGTGCTAGCAGCCCTTCGTCCCCGGTCGGGTATAATGAGCAGTTCTTC. This chain joins TRBV7-7 and TRBJ2-1; unclear D gene. The germline gives CDR1 SSHAT, CDR2 FNYEAQ (reference sequence). CDR3 length equals 16 residues. The variable domain in full, with the rest retrieved from reference TRBV7-7 and TRBJ2-1, is GAGVSQSPRYKVTKRGQDVTLRCDPISSHATLYWYQQALGQGPEFLTYFNYEAQPDKSGLPSDRFSAERPEGSISTLTIQRTEQRDSAMYRCASSPSSPVGYNEQFFGPGTRLTVL.

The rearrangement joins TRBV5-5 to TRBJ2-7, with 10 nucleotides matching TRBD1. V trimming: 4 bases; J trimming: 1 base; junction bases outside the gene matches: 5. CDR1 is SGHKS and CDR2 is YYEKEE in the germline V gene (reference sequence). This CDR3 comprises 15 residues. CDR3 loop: CASSPWDRGSYEQYV. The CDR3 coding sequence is TGTGCCAGCAGCCCGTGGGACAGGGGTTCCTACGAGCAGTACGTC.

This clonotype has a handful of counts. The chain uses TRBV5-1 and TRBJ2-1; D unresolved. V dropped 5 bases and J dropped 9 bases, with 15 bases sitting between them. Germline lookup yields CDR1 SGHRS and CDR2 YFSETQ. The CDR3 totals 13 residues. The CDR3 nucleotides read TGCGCCAGCAGAAATCAGGATGTTAGTGAGCAGTTCTTC. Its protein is CASRNQDVSEQFF. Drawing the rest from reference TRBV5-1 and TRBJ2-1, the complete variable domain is KAGVTQTPRYLIKTRGQQVTLSCSPISGHRSVSWYQQTPGQGLQFLFEYFSETQRNKGNFPGRFSGRQFSNSRSEMNVSTLELGDSALYLCASRNQDVSEQFFGPGTRLTVL.

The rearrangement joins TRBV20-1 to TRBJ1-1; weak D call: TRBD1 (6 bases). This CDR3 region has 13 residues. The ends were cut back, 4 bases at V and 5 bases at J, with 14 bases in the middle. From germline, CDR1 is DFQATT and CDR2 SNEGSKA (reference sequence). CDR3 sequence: CSAKQGRWTEAFF. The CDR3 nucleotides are TGCAGTGCTAAGCAGGGGAGATGGACTGAAGCTTTCTTT.

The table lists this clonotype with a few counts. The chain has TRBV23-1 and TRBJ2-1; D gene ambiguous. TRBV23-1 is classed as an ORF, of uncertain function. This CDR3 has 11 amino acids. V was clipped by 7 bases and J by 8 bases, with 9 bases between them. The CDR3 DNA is TGCGCCAGCACTGGTCGAGATGAGCAGTTCTTC. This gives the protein CASTGRDEQFF.

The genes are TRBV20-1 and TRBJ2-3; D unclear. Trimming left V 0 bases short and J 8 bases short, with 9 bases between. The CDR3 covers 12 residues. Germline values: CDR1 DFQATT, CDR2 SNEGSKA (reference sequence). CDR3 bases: TGCAGTGCTAGAGATGGCACGGGTACGCAGTATTTT. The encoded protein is CSARDGTGTQYF.

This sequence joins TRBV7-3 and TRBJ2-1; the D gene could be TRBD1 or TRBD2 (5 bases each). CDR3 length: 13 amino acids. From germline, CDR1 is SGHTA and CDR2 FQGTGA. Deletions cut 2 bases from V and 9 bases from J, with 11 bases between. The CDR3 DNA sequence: TGTGCCAGCAGCTTAGAGGGGACCAGTGAGCAGTTCTTC. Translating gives CASSLEGTSEQFF.

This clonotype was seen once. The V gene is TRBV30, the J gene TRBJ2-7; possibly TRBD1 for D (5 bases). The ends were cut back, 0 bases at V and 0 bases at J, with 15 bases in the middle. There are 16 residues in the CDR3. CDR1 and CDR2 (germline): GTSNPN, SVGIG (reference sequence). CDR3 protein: CAWSVFRQTSSYEQYF. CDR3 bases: TGTGCCTGGAGTGTGTTTAGACAGACCAGCTCCTACGAGCAGTACTTC.

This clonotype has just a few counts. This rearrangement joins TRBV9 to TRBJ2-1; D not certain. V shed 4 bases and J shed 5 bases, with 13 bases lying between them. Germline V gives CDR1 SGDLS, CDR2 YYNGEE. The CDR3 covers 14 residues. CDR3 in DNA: TGTGCCAGCAGCCCGGGTGGGCTGGACAATGAGCAGTTCTTC. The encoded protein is CASSPGGLDNEQFF.

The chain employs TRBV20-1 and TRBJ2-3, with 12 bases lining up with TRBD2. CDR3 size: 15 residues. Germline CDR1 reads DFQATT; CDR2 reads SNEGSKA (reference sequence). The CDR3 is CTGTWRTSGADTQYF. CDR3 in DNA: TGCACCGGGACCTGGCGGACTAGCGGGGCAGATACGCAGTATTTT.

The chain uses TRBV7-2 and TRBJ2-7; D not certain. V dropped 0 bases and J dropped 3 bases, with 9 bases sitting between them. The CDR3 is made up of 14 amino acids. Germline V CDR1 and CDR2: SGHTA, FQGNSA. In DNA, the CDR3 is TGTGCCAGCAGCTTAGCCGGGCTGAACTACGAGCAGTACGTC. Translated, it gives CASSLAGLNYEQYV.

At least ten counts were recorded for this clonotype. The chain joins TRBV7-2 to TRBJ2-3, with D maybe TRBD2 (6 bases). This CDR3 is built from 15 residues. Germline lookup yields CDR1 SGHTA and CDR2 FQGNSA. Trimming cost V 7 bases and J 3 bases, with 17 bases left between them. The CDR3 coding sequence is TGTGCCAGCACAAACGGAATGGGGGGAACAGATACGCAGTATTTT. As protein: CASTNGMGGTDTQYF.

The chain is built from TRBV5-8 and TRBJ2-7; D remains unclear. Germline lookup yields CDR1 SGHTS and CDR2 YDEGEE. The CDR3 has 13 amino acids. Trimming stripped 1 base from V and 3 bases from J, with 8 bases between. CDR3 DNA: TGTGCCAGCAGCTTGAACCTTGTCTACGAGCAGTACTTC. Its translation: CASSLNLVYEQYF. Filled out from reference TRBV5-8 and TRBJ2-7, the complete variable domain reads EAGVTQSPTHLIKTRGQQATLRCSPISGHTSVYWYQQALGLGLQFLLWYDEGEERNRGNFPPRFSGRQFPNYSSELNVNALELEDSALYLCASSLNLVYEQYFGPGTRLTVT.

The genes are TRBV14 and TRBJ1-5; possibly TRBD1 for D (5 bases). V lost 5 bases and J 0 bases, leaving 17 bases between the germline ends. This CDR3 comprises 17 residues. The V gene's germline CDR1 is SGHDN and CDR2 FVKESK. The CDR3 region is CASSYYTGDYSNQPQHF. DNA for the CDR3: TGTGCCAGCAGCTATTATACGGGGGATTATAGCAATCAGCCCCAGCATTTT.

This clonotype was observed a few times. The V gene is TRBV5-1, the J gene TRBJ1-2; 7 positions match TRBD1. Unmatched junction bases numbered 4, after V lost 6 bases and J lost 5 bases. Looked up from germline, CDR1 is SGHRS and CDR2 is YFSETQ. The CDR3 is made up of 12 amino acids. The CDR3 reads CASTGTEYGYTF. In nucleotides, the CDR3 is TGCGCCAGCACCGGGACAGAATATGGCTACACCTTC.

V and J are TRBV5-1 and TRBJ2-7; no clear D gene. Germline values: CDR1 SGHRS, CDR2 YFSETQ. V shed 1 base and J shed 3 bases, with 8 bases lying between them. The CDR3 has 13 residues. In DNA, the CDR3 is TGCGCCAGCAGCTTGTTAGGCGTCTACGAGCAGTACTTC. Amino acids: CASSLLGVYEQYF.

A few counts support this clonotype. CDR3 sequence reads: CASSLATGLETQYF. The CDR3 nucleotides are TGCGCCAGCAGCTTGGCTACAGGGCTAGAGACCCAGTACTTC. This rearrangement joins TRBV5-1 to TRBJ2-5; possibly TRBD1 for D (6 bases). Trimming took off 0 bases at V and 4 bases at J, with 10 bases between the two ends. Germline CDR1 and CDR2: SGHRS and YFSETQ. CDR3 length: 14 amino acids.

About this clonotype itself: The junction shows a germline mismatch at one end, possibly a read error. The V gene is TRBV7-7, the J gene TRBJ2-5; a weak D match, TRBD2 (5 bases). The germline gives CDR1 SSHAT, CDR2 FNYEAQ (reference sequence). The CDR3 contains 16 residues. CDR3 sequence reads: CASSLVLKRYQETQYF. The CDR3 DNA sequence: TGTGCTAGCAGCTTAGTCTTGAAGCGGTACCAAGAGACCCAGTACTTC.

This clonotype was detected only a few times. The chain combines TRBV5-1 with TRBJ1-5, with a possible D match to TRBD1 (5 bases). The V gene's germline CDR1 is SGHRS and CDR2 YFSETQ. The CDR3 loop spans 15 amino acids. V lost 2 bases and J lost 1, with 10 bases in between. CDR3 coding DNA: TGCGCCAGCAGCTTCGAGGGGAACAGCAATCAGCCCCAGCATTTT. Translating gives CASSFEGNSNQPQHF.

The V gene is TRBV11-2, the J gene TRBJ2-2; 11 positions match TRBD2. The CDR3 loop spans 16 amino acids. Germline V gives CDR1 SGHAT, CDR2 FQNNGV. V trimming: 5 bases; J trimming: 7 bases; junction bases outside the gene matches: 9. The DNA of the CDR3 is TGTGCCAGCAGCGAACGACTAGCGGGGTACCGCGGGGAGCTGTTTTTT. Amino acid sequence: CASSERLAGYRGELFF.

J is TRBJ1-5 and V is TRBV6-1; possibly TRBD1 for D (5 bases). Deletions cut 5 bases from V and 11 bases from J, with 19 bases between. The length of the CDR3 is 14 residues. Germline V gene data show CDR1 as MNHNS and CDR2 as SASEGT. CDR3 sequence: CASSRMVAARAQHF. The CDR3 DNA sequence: TGTGCCAGCAGTCGTATGGTTGCGGCCAGGGCCCAGCATTTT.